These 5 T cell receptor beta chains share one sample of origin, sequenced in a study of T cells in Graves' hyperthyroidism and ophthalmopathy. It was RNA transcripts that yielded the amplified TCR beta CDR3 regions. Using the HTBI primer set, a first-round RT-PCR was run on the TCR CDR3. TCRdb recomputed calls from the multiplex PCR reads with MiXCR, one row per CDR3 protein. Here the sample spans approximately 530,000 distinct CDR3 sequences, nearly 20% being singletons. Sequenced input: blood. The receptors come from a man aged 40-49 years with Graves' ophthalmopathy.

This clonotype has just a few counts. The chain combines TRBV7-9 with TRBJ2-5; D possibly corresponds to TRBD2 (5 bases). From germline, CDR1 is SEHNR and CDR2 FQNEAQ (reference sequence). This CDR3 has 15 residues. The V gene lost 3 bases and the J gene lost 4 bases, with 15 bases spanning the gap. CDR3 sequence reads: CASSLVPRARETQYF. CDR3 DNA sequence: TGTGCCAGCAGCTTGGTGCCGCGGGCCCGAGAGACCCAGTACTTC.

This clonotype was counted at least ten times. This rearrangement joins TRBV2 to TRBJ2-3; D is perhaps TRBD2 (7 bases). This CDR3 contains 14 residues. V lost 6 bases and J 5 bases, leaving 15 bases between the germline ends. CDR1 and CDR2 (germline): SNHLY, FYNNEI. The CDR3 bases are TGTGCCAGCAGGGAGGGGGGGCCGGGAGATACGCAGTATTTT. Protein product: CASREGGPGDTQYF.

V gene TRBV3-1 combines with J gene TRBJ2-7; D is ambiguous. V was shortened by 4 bases and J by 6 bases, with 10 bases between the two germline ends. This CDR3 spans 12 amino acids. The germline V gene encodes CDR1 LGHDT and CDR2 YNNKEL (reference sequence). DNA for the CDR3: TGTGCCAGCAGCCCCTCTCGCGGCGAGCAGTACTTC. It specifies CASSPSRGEQYF.

This clonotype was picked up a small number of times. V gene TRBV7-8 combines with J gene TRBJ2-2, with D possibly matching TRBD2 (7 bases). Germline CDR1 reads SGHVS; CDR2 reads FQNEAQ. The CDR3 length is 18 residues. With 5 bases removed from V and 0 bases from J, the gap between germline ends came to 19 bases. The CDR3 DNA follows: TGTGCCAGCAGCCCCGCGTGGGGGGGGGGCGCGAACACCGGGGAGCTGTTTTTT. It yields the protein CASSPAWGGGANTGELFF.

The chain combines TRBV9 with TRBJ2-2; 7 bases match TRBD1. J gave up 4 bases and V 3 bases, and 3 bases lay outside the gene matches. The CDR3 has 14 amino acids. Germline V gene sequence: CDR1 SGDLS, CDR2 YYNGEE. The CDR3 nucleotides are TGTGCCAGCAGCGGCCGGACAGGCACCGGGGAGCTGTTTTTT. It codes for CASSGRTGTGELFF.